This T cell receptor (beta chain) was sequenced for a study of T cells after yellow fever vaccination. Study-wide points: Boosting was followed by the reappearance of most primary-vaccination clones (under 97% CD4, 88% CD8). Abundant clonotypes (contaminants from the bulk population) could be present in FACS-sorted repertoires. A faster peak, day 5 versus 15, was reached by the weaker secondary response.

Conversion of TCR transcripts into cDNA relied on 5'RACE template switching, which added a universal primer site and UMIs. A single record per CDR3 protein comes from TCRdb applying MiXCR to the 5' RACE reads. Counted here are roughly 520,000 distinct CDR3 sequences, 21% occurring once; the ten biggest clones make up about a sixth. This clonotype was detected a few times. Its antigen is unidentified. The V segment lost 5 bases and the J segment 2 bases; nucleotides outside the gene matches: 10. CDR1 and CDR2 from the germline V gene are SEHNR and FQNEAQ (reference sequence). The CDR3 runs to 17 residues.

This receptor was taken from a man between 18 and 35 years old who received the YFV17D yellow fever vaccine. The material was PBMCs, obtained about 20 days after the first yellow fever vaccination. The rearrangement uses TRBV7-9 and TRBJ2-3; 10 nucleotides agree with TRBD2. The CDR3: CASSDLLAGANTDTQYF. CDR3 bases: TGTGCCAGCAGCGACCTCCTAGCGGGGGCCAACACAGATACGCAGTATTTT.